This TCR beta chain emerged from a study of cytomegalovirus exposure and HLA in healthy donors. Both 60 Vbeta primers and 13 Jbeta primers went into the PCR. Repertoires were generated with immunoSEQ multiplex PCR, while TCRdb's copy carries only in-frame clones and drops some. The sample holds 90,000 or so clones, 80% seen once. The V gene end was trimmed by 3 bases and the J gene end by 10 bases; junction bases not matched to a gene: 15. The CDR3 spans 17 residues. Germline V gene lookup returns CDR1 KGHSH and CDR2 LQKENI. The sample comprised PBMCs. This TCR derives from a man between 50 and 59 years old in good health and CMV-seropositive. V and J are TRBV18 and TRBJ2-2, with 9 nucleotides matching TRBD2. The CDR3, as DNA: TGTGCCAGCTCACCCTTATTACCCCTAGCGGGGAGACAGGAGCTGTTTTTT. It is translated as CASSPLLPLAGRQELFF.